This T cell receptor (beta chain) appears in the sequencing data of a study of T-cell memory formation after mild COVID-19. V shed 4 bases, J shed 3 bases, and the junction held 6 bases outside the gene matches. The CDR3 has 14 amino acids. The germline V gene encodes CDR1 LGHDT and CDR2 YNNKEL (reference sequence). Each CDR3 protein gets one entry after TCRdb re-called the 5' RACE reads with MiXCR. The data show about 90,000 distinct CDR3 sequences, about 13% seen once. What was sequenced was PBMCs or a T cell subset sorted from them (not recorded which). The chain has TRBV3-1 and TRBJ2-7, with 7 bases aligning to TRBD2. This receptor was obtained from an adult woman who had mild COVID-19 (a few samples of this study predate the infection). Cell type and time point are not known. Here the CDR3 DNA reads TGTGCCAGCAGCCCTGGACTAGATCTCTACGAGCAGTACTTC. Amino acid sequence: CASSPGLDLYEQYF.